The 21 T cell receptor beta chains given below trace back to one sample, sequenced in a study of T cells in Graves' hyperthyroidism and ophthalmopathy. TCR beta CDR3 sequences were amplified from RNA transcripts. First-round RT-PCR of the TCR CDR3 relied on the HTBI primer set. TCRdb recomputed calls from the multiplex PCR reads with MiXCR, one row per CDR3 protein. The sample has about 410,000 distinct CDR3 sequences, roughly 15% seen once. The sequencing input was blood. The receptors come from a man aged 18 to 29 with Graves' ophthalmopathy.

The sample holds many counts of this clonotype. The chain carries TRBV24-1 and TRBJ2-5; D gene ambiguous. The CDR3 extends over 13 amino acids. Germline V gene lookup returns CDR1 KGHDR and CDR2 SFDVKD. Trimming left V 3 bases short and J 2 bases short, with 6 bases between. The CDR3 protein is CATSDHWQETQYF. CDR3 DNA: TGTGCCACCAGTGATCACTGGCAAGAGACCCAGTACTTC.

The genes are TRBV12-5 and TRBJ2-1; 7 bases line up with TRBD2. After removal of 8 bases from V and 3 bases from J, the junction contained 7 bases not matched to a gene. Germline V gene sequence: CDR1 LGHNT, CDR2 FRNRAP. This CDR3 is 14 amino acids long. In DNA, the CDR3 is TGTGCTAGTCGTGAGACGGGGGGCTACAATGAGCAGTTCTTC. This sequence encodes CASRETGGYNEQFF.

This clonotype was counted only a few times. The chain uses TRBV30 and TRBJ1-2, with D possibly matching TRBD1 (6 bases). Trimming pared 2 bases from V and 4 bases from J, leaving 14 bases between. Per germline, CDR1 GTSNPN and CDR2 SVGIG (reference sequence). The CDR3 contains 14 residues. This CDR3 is CAWSPRGTFYGYTF. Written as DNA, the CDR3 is TGTGCCTGGAGTCCAAGGGGGACCTTCTATGGCTACACCTTC.

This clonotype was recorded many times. The CDR3 DNA reads TGCAGCGTAGGCAGGACGAACACTGAAGCTTTCTTT. Translation gives CSVGRTNTEAFF. The chain combines TRBV29-1 with TRBJ1-1, with D hard to call. Trimming removed 6 bases from V and 1 base from J, with 9 bases in between. The CDR3 length is 12 residues. Germline V lookup: CDR1 SQVTM, CDR2 ANQGSEA.

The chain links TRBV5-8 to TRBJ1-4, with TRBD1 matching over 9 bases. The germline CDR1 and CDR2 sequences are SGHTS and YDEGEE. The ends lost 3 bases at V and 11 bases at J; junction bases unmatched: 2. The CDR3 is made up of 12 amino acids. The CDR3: CASSWDREKLFF. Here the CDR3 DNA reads TGTGCCAGCAGCTGGGACAGGGAGAAACTGTTTTTT.

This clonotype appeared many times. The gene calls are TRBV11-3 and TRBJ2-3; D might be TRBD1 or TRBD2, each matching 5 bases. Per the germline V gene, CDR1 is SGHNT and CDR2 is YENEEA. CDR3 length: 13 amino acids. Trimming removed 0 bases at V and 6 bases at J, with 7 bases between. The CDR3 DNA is TGTGCCAGCAGCTTAGATGAGGGGGATACGCAGTATTTT. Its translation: CASSLDEGDTQYF.

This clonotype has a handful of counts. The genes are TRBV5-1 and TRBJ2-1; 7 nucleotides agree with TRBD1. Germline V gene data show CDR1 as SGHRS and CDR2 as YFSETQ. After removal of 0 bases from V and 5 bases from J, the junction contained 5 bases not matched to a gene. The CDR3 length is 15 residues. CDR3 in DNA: TGCGCCAGCAGCTTGGCCAGAACAGGGGACAATGAGCAGTTCTTC. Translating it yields CASSLARTGDNEQFF.

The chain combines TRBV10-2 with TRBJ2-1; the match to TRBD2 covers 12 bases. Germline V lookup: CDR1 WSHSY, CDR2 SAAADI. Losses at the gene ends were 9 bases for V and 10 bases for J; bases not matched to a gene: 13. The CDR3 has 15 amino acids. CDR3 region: CASRPRLAGVGEQFF. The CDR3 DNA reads TGCGCCAGTCGTCCGCGACTAGCGGGGGTTGGAGAGCAGTTCTTC.

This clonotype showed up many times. CDR3 sequence reads: CASSLPRADQKLFF. The CDR3 nucleotides are TGTGCCAGCAGCCTGCCCAGGGCGGATCAAAAACTGTTTTTT. The chain combines TRBV12-3 or TRBV12-4 with TRBJ1-4; D perhaps matches TRBD1 (5 bases). CDR3 length: 14 amino acids. Trimming stripped 6 bases from V and 9 bases from J, with 17 bases between.

CDR3 coding DNA: TGTGCCAGCAGTAGGACAGGTTTTAATTCACCCCTCCACTTT. This codes for CASSRTGFNSPLHF. The rearrangement joins TRBV5-8 to TRBJ1-6; 7 bases match TRBD1. This CDR3 is built from 14 residues. V was pared by 5 bases and J by 6 bases, with 5 bases of the junction left unmatched. CDR1 SGHTS and CDR2 YDEGEE come from the germline V gene. The whole variable domain, remainder taken from reference TRBV5-8 and TRBJ1-6, is EAGVTQSPTHLIKTRGQQATLRCSPISGHTSVYWYQQALGLGLQFLLWYDEGEERNRGNFPPRFSGRQFPNYSSELNVNALELEDSALYLCASSRTGFNSPLHFGNGTRLTVT.

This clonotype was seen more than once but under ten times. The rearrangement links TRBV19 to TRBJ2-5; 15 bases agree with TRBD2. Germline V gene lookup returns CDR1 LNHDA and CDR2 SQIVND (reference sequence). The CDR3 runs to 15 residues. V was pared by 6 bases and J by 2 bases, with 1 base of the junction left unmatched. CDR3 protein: CASSGLAGGQETQYF. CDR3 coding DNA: TGTGCCAGTAGCGGACTAGCGGGGGGGCAAGAGACCCAGTACTTC.

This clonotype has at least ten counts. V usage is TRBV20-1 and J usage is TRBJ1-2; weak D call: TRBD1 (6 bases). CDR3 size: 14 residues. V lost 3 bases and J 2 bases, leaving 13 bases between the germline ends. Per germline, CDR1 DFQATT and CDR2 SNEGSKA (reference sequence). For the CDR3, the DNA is TGCAGTGCTAGGACGATAGGGGGAAACTATGGCTACACCTTC. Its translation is CSARTIGGNYGYTF.

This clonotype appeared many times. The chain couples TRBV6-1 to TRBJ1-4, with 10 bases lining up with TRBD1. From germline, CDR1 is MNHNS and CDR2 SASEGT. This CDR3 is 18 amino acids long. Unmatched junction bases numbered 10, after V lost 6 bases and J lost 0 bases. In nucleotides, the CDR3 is TGTGCCAGCAGAATGACAGGGGGCCGTTTGGCAACTAATGAAAAACTGTTTTTT. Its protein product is CASRMTGGRLATNEKLFF.

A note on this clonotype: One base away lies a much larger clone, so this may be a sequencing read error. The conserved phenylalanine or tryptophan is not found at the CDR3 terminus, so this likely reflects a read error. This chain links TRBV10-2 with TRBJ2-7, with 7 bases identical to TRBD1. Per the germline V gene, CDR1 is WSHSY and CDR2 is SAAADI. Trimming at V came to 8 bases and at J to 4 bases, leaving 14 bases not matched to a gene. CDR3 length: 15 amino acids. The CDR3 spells CASGSLGTAPYEQYL. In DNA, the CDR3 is TGCGCCAGCGGGAGCCTCGGGACAGCCCCTTACGAGCAGTACCTC.

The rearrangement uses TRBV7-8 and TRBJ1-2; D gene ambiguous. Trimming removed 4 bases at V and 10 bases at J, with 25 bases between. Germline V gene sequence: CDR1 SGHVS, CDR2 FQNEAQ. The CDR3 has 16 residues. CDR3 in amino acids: CASSYSGSGGAFVYTF. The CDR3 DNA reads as TGTGCCAGCAGCTACTCGGGAAGTGGCGGAGCTTTTGTCTACACCTTC.

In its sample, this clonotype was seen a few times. CDR3 sequence (DNA): TGTGCCAGCAGCTTACAAACAGGGTTTGGGGCCAACGTCCTGACTTTC. Protein: CASSLQTGFGANVLTF. The chain carries TRBV7-8 and TRBJ2-6; maybe TRBD1 (6 bases). The V gene lost 2 bases and the J gene lost 3 bases, with 11 bases spanning the gap. This CDR3 has 16 residues. Per germline, CDR1 SGHVS and CDR2 FQNEAQ.

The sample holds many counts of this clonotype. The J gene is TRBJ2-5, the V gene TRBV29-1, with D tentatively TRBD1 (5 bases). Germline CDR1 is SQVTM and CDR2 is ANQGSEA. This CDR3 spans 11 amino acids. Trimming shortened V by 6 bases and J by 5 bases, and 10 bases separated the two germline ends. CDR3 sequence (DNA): TGCAGCGTAGACAGTGGGGAGACCCAGTACTTC. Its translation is CSVDSGETQYF.

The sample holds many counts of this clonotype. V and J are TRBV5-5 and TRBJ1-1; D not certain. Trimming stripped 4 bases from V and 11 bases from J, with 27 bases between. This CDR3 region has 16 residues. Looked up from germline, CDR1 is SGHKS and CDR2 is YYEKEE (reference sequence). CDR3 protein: CASSPEPGGRRSLAFF. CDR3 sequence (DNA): TGTGCCAGCAGCCCGGAGCCGGGTGGCAGGCGATCCCTCGCTTTCTTT.

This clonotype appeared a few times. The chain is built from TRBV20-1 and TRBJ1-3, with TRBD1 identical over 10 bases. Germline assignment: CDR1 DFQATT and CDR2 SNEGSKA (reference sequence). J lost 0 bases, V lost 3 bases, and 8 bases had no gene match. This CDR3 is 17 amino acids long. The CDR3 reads CSASGGTGVTSGNTIYF. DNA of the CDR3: TGCAGTGCTAGTGGGGGGACAGGGGTCACCTCTGGAAACACCATATATTTT.

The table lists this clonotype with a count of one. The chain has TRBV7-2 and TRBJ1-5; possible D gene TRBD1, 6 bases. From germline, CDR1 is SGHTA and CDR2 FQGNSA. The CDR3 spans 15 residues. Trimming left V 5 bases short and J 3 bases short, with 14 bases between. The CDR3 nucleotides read TGTGCCAGCAGCCCAACCGGGACATCCAATCAGCCCCAGCATTTT. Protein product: CASSPTGTSNQPQHF.

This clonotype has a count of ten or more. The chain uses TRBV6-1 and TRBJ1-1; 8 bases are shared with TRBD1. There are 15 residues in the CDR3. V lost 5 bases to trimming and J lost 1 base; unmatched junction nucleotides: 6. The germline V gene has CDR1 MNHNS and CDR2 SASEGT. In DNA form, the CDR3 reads TGTGCCAGCAGTTCCCTAGGACAGGGGAACACTGAAGCTTTCTTT. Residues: CASSSLGQGNTEAFF.